Listed below are T cell receptor beta chains from one sample, sequenced in a study of a mutant IDH1 vaccine in newly diagnosed glioma. Their antigens are not known. Sequencing was performed with immunoSEQ multiplex PCR; in TCRdb, only in-frame clones are kept and a portion is missing. The table lists over 35,000 clones, 80% to 95% of them singletons. Sequenced material: PBMCs, taken from a glioma patient whose treatment included an IDH1 peptide vaccine. Receptors were obtained from a man aged 45-65 years with glioma. Each CDR3 is given with its conserved first and last residue. The D gene is left open where the match is weak. Rows may omit the clone size; those that give it use once, few, many or a size class.

j_call clone_size v_call d_call cdr3_nt cdr3_aa
TRBJ2-1 . TRBV28 . TGTGCCAGCAGCGGGGGCCAGGGGGAGTCCTACAATGAGCAGTTCTTC CASSGGQGESYNEQFF
TRBJ2-7 . TRBV5-1 . TGCGCCAGCAGAAATACAGGGGGGGTCGGCGAGCAGTACTTC CASRNTGGVGEQYF
TRBJ2-7 . TRBV5-1 TRBD1 TGCGCCAGCAGCTTGGGTTCGGGACAGGGGACCTACGAGCAGTACTTC CASSLGSGQGTYEQYF
TRBJ1-1 . TRBV7-6 TRBD1 TGTGCCAGCAGCCGGGACAGGGGCTCTGAAGCTTTCTTT CASSRDRGSEAFF
TRBJ1-5 once TRBV5-1 TRBD1 TGCGCCAGCTCGACAGGGGGGGATCAGCCCCAGCATTTT CASSTGGDQPQHF
TRBJ2-1 . TRBV10-2 . TGCGCCAGCAGTTTGGTAGAATACAATGAGCAGTTCTTC CASSLVEYNEQFF
TRBJ2-5 . TRBV4-1 . TGCGCCAGCAGTTTAAAGAACCCGGCCGGACGAAAGGAGACCCAGTACTTC CASSLKNPAGRKETQYF
TRBJ2-3 . TRBV7-7 . TGTGCTAGCAGCTTAGCGTTTTCGACTAGCACAGATACGCAGTATTTT CASSLAFSTSTDTQYF
TRBJ2-3 once TRBV6-1 . TGTGCCAGCAGTGAAGTTAGGGGTACGCAGTATTTT CASSEVRGTQYF
TRBJ1-2 . TRBV2 . TGTGCCAGCAGTGCCGACAGGTTAGATGGCTACACCTTC CASSADRLDGYTF
TRBJ2-2 . TRBV6-6 TRBD1 TGTGCCAGCAGTCGACAGGGTGGAACCGGGGAGCTGTTTTTT CASSRQGGTGELFF
TRBJ1-2 . TRBV6-6 . TGTGCCAGCAGGTCCGGGACGGCCTCCCGGGATGGCTACACCTTC CASRSGTASRDGYTF
TRBJ2-3 . TRBV5-1 TRBD2 TGCGCCAGCAGCCCCGGGAGGAGCCCAACAGATACGCAGTATTTT CASSPGRSPTDTQYF
TRBJ2-1 . TRBV10-2 TRBD2 TGCGCCAGCAGTGACGCGGGAGGGGAGCAGTTCTTC CASSDAGGEQFF
TRBJ1-2 . TRBV4-1 . TGCGCCAGCAGCCAGGAGTACACCGACCTTAACTATGGCTACACCTTC CASSQEYTDLNYGYTF
TRBJ1-2 . TRBV5-1 . TGCGCCAGCGGTCAGGGATCCCCCTATGGCTACACCTTC CASGQGSPYGYTF
TRBJ2-5 . TRBV4-1 . TGCGCCAGCAGCCAAGAGGTTACTCTAAGGTACCAGTACTTC CASSQEVTLRYQYF
TRBJ2-2 . TRBV4-2 . TGTGCCAGCAGCCAAGAACCAGAGTACACCGGGGAGCTGTTTTTT CASSQEPEYTGELFF
TRBJ2-3 . TRBV4-1 . TGCGCCAGCAGCCAAGCTTTAGTTGGTGGGGGAGCCGGCGCGAATACGCAGTATTTT CASSQALVGGGAGANTQYF
TRBJ2-5 . TRBV28 . TGTGCCAGCAGTCCTCGGGCGGGCTTGCAATCTCAAGAGACCCAGTACTTC CASSPRAGLQSQETQYF
TRBJ2-3 . TRBV9 . TGTGCCAGCAGCGTAGATTACGTGCGAAGCACAGATACGCAGTATTTT CASSVDYVRSTDTQYF
TRBJ2-7 . TRBV9 . TGTGCCAGCAGCCCGACCCGGGGGAGCTCCTACGAGCAGTACTTC CASSPTRGSSYEQYF
TRBJ1-2 . TRBV19 TRBD1 TGTGCCAGTAGTGTGGGGACAGGCTCGAACTATGGCTACACCTTC CASSVGTGSNYGYTF
TRBJ1-5 . TRBV29-1 . TGCAGCGTTGAGACGGACCGTAACCAGCCCCAGCATTTT CSVETDRNQPQHF
TRBJ2-2 . TRBV15 . TGTGCCACCAGCAGAGACCCGACTGTGGAAGGCTTGGTTTTT CATSRDPTVEGLVF
TRBJ2-7 . TRBV5-6 TRBD1 TGTGCCAGCAGCTCCCCCTTGGACAGGGTTCACGAGCAGTACTTC CASSSPLDRVHEQYF
TRBJ2-2 . TRBV4-2 TRBD2 TGTGCCAGCAGCCAAGAAGCGGGGGAGATATGGGGGGAGCTGTTTTTT CASSQEAGEIWGELFF
TRBJ2-5 . TRBV5-6 . TGTGCCAGCAGCTGGTGGTGGGGGGCTGAGGAGACCCAGTACTTC CASSWWWGAEETQYF
TRBJ1-2 . TRBV6-1 TRBD1 TGTGCCAGCAGTCCCCGGGACAGTTCCGACTATGGCTACACCTTC CASSPRDSSDYGYTF
TRBJ1-1 once TRBV5-1 . TGCGCCAGCAGCTTGGTTCAGGGTTACATGAACACTGAAGCTTTCTTT CASSLVQGYMNTEAFF
TRBJ2-7 . TRBV2 TRBD2 TGTGCCAGCAGCGTTACACCGGGACTAGCGACAGTCAGCTCCTACGAGCAGTACTTC CASSVTPGLATVSSYEQYF
TRBJ2-3 once TRBV5-4 . TGTGCCGCCGGCCTCTTAACAGATACGCAGTATTTT CAAGLLTDTQYF
TRBJ2-1 few TRBV19 TRBD1 TGTGCCAGTAGTATATACGGGACAGGGGCCTACAATGAGCAGTTCTTC CASSIYGTGAYNEQFF
TRBJ2-7 . TRBV7-9 . TGTGCCAGCAGCGCCCGGAGGGCGGGCGAATCCTACGAGCAGTACTTC CASSARRAGESYEQYF
TRBJ1-3 . TRBV27 . TGTGCCAGCAGTCCGGTCGGACGCTCTGGAAACACCATATATTTT CASSPVGRSGNTIYF
TRBJ1-4 . TRBV2 TRBD1 TGTGCCAGCAGTGAGACCCTCTCTGGGACAGTCTATGAAAAACTGTTTTTT CASSETLSGTVYEKLFF
TRBJ2-2 . TRBV18 TRBD2 TGTGCCAGCTCGCGAAATAGCGGGAGCAGCGGGGAGCTGTTTTTT CASSRNSGSSGELFF
TRBJ2-2 . TRBV6-6 . TGTGCCAGCAGTTATATGGGTGGGGGGACCGGGGAGCTGTTTTTT CASSYMGGGTGELFF
TRBJ1-1 . TRBV27 . TGTGCCAGCAGCTATGGAGCTGAAGCTTTCTTT CASSYGAEAFF
TRBJ1-3 . TRBV19 . TGTGCCAGTAGTCCGAGGGATTTCGACGGAAACACCATATATTTT CASSPRDFDGNTIYF
TRBJ1-1 . TRBV7-9 . TGTGCCAGCAGCCCACAGTTTGAAGCTTTCTTT CASSPQFEAFF
TRBJ2-1 . TRBV5-1 . TGCGCCAGCAGTTACCTCCGAGCCTCCTACAATGAGCAGTTCTTC CASSYLRASYNEQFF
TRBJ2-7 . TRBV7-2 TRBD2 TGTGCCAGCAGCTTAGTTGACCTAGCGGGGAAGTACTTC CASSLVDLAGKYF
TRBJ1-4 . TRBV5-1 TRBD1 TGCGCCAGCAGCCCACAGGGGCCGGAAAAACTGTTTTTT CASSPQGPEKLFF
TRBJ1-5 . TRBV30 . TGTGCCTGTCGGACGGCCAGAACGGGTCAGCCCCAGCATTTT CACRTARTGQPQHF
TRBJ2-4 . TRBV29-1 . TGCAGCGTTGAAGATTTGGCAGCCTCAGCCAAAAACATTCAGTACTTC CSVEDLAASAKNIQYF
TRBJ2-7 . TRBV7-9 . TGTGCCAGCAGCCCCGAGGGAGCCTACGAGCAGTACTTC CASSPEGAYEQYF
TRBJ2-5 . TRBV2 TRBD2 TGTGCCAGCAGTGTCCTAGCGGGAGGTGGGGAGACCCAGTACTTC CASSVLAGGGETQYF
TRBJ2-1 . TRBV6-1 . TGTGCCAGCACGGACAGACTTAAATACAATGAGCAGTTCTTC CASTDRLKYNEQFF
TRBJ1-2 . TRBV28 . TGTGCCAGCAGTGGCTACCGAGAAGGCTACACCTTC CASSGYREGYTF